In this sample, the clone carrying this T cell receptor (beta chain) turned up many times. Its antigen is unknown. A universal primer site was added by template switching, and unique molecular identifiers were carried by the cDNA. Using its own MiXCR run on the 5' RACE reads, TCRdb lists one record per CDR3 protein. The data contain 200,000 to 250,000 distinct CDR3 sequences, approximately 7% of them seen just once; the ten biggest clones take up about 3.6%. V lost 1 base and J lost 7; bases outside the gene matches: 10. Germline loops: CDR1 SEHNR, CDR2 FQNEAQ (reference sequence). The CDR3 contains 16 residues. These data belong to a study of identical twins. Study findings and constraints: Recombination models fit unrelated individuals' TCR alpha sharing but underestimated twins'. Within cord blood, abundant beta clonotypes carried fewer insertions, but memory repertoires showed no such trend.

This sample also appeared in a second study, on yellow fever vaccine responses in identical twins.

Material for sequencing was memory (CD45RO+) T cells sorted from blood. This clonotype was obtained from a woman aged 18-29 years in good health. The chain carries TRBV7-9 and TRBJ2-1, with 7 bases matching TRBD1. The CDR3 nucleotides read TGTGCCAGCAGCTTAGGGACCGGGACAGTCGTGAATGAGCAGTTCTTC. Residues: CASSLGTGTVVNEQFF.